The source of this T cell receptor beta chain is a study of brain T cells in children with intractable seizures. Germline V gene data show CDR1 as SGHTA and CDR2 as FQGTGA. The CDR3 contains 15 residues. Trimming cost V 2 bases and J 3 bases; bases outside gene matches: 3. Only cases whose brain tissue showed the highest T cell transcript signatures were sequenced. Measured with immunoSEQ multiplex PCR; TCRdb has only the in-frame clones, and not every one. The table has approximately 41,000 clones, about 93% seen once. The source was peripheral blood, collected at surgery. The chain is built from TRBV7-3 and TRBJ2-1; 8 nucleotides align to TRBD1. The origin of this receptor is a girl aged 2 to 9 with tuberous sclerosis and intractable seizures. The CDR3 DNA is TGTGCCAGCAGCTTAGACAGGGGCAGCTACAATGAGCAGTTCTTC. Translated, it gives CASSLDRGSYNEQFF.